This is a list of T cell receptor beta chains from one sample in a study of blood T cell repertoires in COVID-19. The repertoire was sequenced with immunoSEQ multiplex PCR; TCRdb's copy has only in-frame clones and lacks some. Found here are some 110,000 clones, roughly 89% of them singletons; the top ten hold approximately 4.3%. The sequenced sample consisted of peripheral blood. The receptor source for this set is a man in his forties or fifties with acute or convalescent COVID-19. Both conserved end residues are part of each CDR3. Each record gives: clone size, D gene, V gene, J gene, CDR3 protein, CDR3 DNA. A D gene is named only where the DNA matches it firmly. Rows give clone size only sometimes, using once, few, many, or a class for an expanded clone.

-	TRBD1	TRBV6-2/TRBV6-3	TRBJ1-5	CASSYSGTGEQPQHF	TGTGCCAGCAGTTACTCGGGGACAGGGGAACAGCCCCAGCATTTT
few	-	TRBV9	TRBJ1-3	CASSEGTSAGNTIYF	TGTGCCAGCAGCGAAGGGACAAGCGCGGGAAACACCATATATTTT
-	TRBD1	TRBV11-2	TRBJ1-1	CASSPRGQAAFF	TGTGCCAGCAGCCCCCGTGGACAGGCGGCTTTCTTT
few	TRBD1	TRBV19	TRBJ1-2	CASSIGRDRAYGYTF	TGTGCCAGTAGTATCGGGCGGGACAGGGCCTATGGCTACACCTTC
-	TRBD2	TRBV5-4	TRBJ2-7	CASSSYLTSGEQYF	TGTGCCAGCAGCTCATACTTGACTAGCGGCGAGCAGTACTTC
-	TRBD1	TRBV30	TRBJ2-7	CASGTGDYEQYF	TGTGCCTCCGGGACAGGGGATTACGAGCAGTACTTC
medium-sized	TRBD1	TRBV27	TRBJ1-2	CASTPTNRGQANYGYTF	TGTGCCAGCACTCCTACCAACAGGGGCCAAGCTAACTATGGCTACACCTTC
-	-	TRBV10-2	TRBJ2-2	CASSEVGGRTGELFF	TGCGCCAGCAGTGAGGTGGGGGGTCGGACCGGGGAGCTGTTTTTT
-	-	TRBV6-1	TRBJ1-5	CASSAAGIRGNQPQHF	TGTGCCAGCAGTGCGGCAGGGATTCGCGGCAATCAGCCCCAGCATTTT
-	-	TRBV5-5	TRBJ1-6	CASSEGGEGSPLHF	TGTGCCAGCAGCGAAGGAGGGGAGGGTTCACCCCTCCACTTT
-	TRBD2	TRBV4-3	TRBJ2-7	CASSPVAGGYEQYF	TGCGCCAGCAGCCCCGTGGCGGGGGGCTACGAGCAGTACTTC
-	TRBD1	TRBV3-1/TRBV3-2	TRBJ2-5	CASRDRGRETQYF	TGTGCCAGCAGGGACAGGGGGCGAGAGACCCAGTACTTC
-	-	TRBV27	TRBJ2-3	CASSMQINRGTDTQYF	TGTGCCAGCAGTATGCAAATCAACAGGGGCACAGATACGCAGTATTTT
-	TRBD1	TRBV11-1	TRBJ2-1	CASRSDRGLSYNEQFF	TGTGCCAGCAGGTCCGACAGGGGGCTCTCCTACAATGAGCAGTTCTTC
-	TRBD1	TRBV11-3	TRBJ1-1	CASSPGQGWTEAFF	TGTGCCAGCAGCCCGGGACAGGGTTGGACTGAAGCTTTCTTT
-	TRBD1	TRBV18	TRBJ1-2	CASSQETGAIFSNGYTF	TGTGCCAGCTCCCAAGAGACAGGGGCGATCTTTAGTAATGGCTACACCTTC
-	-	TRBV5-1	TRBJ2-7	CASSLPRQTTLSYEQYF	TGCGCCAGCAGCCTACCAAGACAGACAACACTCTCCTACGAGCAGTACTTC
-	-	TRBV19	TRBJ2-2	CASSPVAGTGELFF	TGTGCCAGTAGTCCAGTAGCAGGGACCGGGGAGCTGTTTTTT
-	TRBD2	TRBV6-5	TRBJ2-7	CASSPNSGRTYEQYF	TGTGCCAGCAGCCCGAATAGCGGGAGAACCTACGAGCAGTACTTC
-	-	TRBV9	TRBJ1-3	CASSVDSGGNTIYF	TGTGCCAGCAGCGTAGATTCGGGTGGAAACACCATATATTTT
-	-	TRBV4-2	TRBJ2-7	CASSQDLNSYEQYF	TGTGCCAGCAGCCAAGATCTAAACTCCTACGAGCAGTACTTC
once	TRBD2	TRBV5-4	TRBJ2-7	CASSLQAGGPGEQYF	TGTGCCAGCAGCTTGCAAGCGGGAGGGCCAGGGGAGCAGTACTTC
-	TRBD2	TRBV7-2	TRBJ2-3	CASSLALLAADTQYF	TGTGCCAGCAGCTTAGCGTTACTAGCGGCAGATACGCAGTATTTT
-	TRBD1	TRBV6-5	TRBJ1-4	CASSYTGQLGEKLFF	TGTGCCAGCAGTTACACGGGACAGTTGGGTGAAAAACTGTTTTTT
-	-	TRBV4-1	TRBJ2-7	CASSQVLGHSSYEQYF	TGCGCCAGCAGCCAAGTTCTGGGACACTCGTCCTACGAGCAGTACTTC
-	TRBD1	TRBV13	TRBJ2-5	CASSRQGAEETQYF	TGTGCCAGCAGCCGTCAGGGGGCTGAAGAGACCCAGTACTTC
-	TRBD1	TRBV5-1	TRBJ2-5	CASSSGQGQETQYF	TGCGCCAGCAGCTCCGGACAGGGACAAGAGACCCAGTACTTC
-	-	TRBV7-2	TRBJ1-1	CASSLGLRSTEAFF	TGTGCCAGCAGCTTAGGGTTGAGGAGTACTGAAGCTTTCTTT
-	-	TRBV4-2	TRBJ2-5	CASSQAISLGTQYF	TGTGCCAGCAGCCAAGCCATCTCCCTCGGGACCCAGTACTTC
-	TRBD1	TRBV5-1	TRBJ2-2	CASSLDRGDTGELFF	TGCGCCAGCAGCTTGGACAGGGGAGACACCGGGGAGCTGTTTTTT
-	TRBD1	TRBV20-1	TRBJ1-2	CSARDSGWYTF	TGCAGTGCTCGGGACAGTGGTTGGTACACCTTC
few	-	TRBV5-1	TRBJ1-4	CASSLGTGRTNEKLFF	TGCGCCAGCAGCTTGGGTACAGGACGGACTAATGAAAAACTGTTTTTT
-	TRBD1	TRBV27	TRBJ2-7	CASSEDRVAYEQYF	TGTGCCAGCAGTGAGGACAGGGTAGCGTACGAGCAGTACTTC
-	-	TRBV5-5	TRBJ1-4	CASRSGQIEKLFF	TGTGCCAGCAGGTCTGGACAGATTGAAAAACTGTTTTTT
-	TRBD1	TRBV7-6	TRBJ2-2	CASRMTGGAAGELFF	TGTGCCAGCAGGATGACAGGGGGCGCCGCCGGGGAGCTGTTTTTT
-	-	TRBV27	TRBJ1-5	CASSPGHGGQPQHF	TGTGCCAGCAGTCCAGGACACGGGGGGCAGCCCCAGCATTTT
-	TRBD1	TRBV6-6	TRBJ1-2	CASSYFAPGGEGYTF	TGTGCCAGCAGTTACTTCGCCCCAGGGGGCGAAGGCTACACCTTC